This passage covers 18 T cell receptor beta chains from one sample sequenced in a study of T cells in Graves' hyperthyroidism and ophthalmopathy (dated by TCRdb to the late 2010s). Receptor libraries were prepared by multiplex PCR. Data came from an Illumina HiSeq 2000. The TCR beta CDR3 regions were amplified from RNA transcripts. The first round of RT-PCR for the TCR CDR3 was performed with the HTBI primer set and the Qiagen OneStep RT-PCR kit. TCRdb trimmed public reads at Q25 via fastp, called clones via MiXCR and kept in-frame beta chains. For every CDR3 protein sequence, its rows merge into one entry that carries the most common genes and DNA. The sample table records under 450,000 distinct CDR3 sequences; 17% of these occur just once. Roughly 35% of the sample is held by the ten biggest clonotypes. Sample: blood. These receptors all come from a woman aged 30 to 39 with Graves' hyperthyroidism that later progressed to Graves' ophthalmopathy.

This clonotype was recorded many times. The V call is TRBV7-6, the J call TRBJ2-1; TRBD2 agrees at 10 bases. V shed 3 bases, J shed 8 bases, and the junction held 10 bases outside the gene matches. This CDR3 contains 16 residues. Germline V gene data show CDR1 as SGHVS and CDR2 as FNYEAQ. The CDR3 region has the DNA TGTGCCAGCAGCTTTATCATAGCGGGAGGTTCCCATGAGCAGTTCTTC. Protein: CASSFIIAGGSHEQFF.

This clonotype has a count of ten or more. The chain recombines TRBV12-3 or TRBV12-4 with TRBJ2-5; 9 positions match TRBD2. This CDR3 is built from 15 residues. The V and J ends lost 8 bases and 4 bases, in that order; junction bases with no gene match: 11. CDR3 amino acids: CASGGSSGGRETQYF. CDR3 coding DNA: TGTGCCAGCGGGGGGAGTAGCGGGGGAAGAGAGACCCAGTACTTC.

The chain has TRBV3-1 and TRBJ2-4; 9 bases line up with TRBD1. The CDR3 covers 14 residues. With 2 bases clipped from V and 7 bases from J, the junction kept 3 bases outside the gene matches. Germline CDR1 reads LGHDT; CDR2 reads YNNKEL (reference sequence). In DNA, the CDR3 is TGTGCCAGCAGCCAAAGGGACAGGGTGAACATTCAGTACTTC. Amino acids: CASSQRDRVNIQYF.

The chain couples TRBV20-1 to TRBJ1-4; 11 positions agree with TRBD1. The CDR3 spans 16 residues. V lost 2 bases and J lost 7; bases outside the gene matches: 9. Looked up from germline, CDR1 is DFQATT and CDR2 is SNEGSKA (reference sequence). CDR3 amino acids: CSARRLRDRGSEKLFF. For the CDR3, the DNA is TGCAGTGCTAGACGACTCCGGGACAGGGGGAGTGAAAAACTGTTTTTT.

This clonotype was seen at least ten times. An end of the junction does not agree with germline; a read error may underlie this. This chain joins TRBV5-6 and TRBJ1-1; D is uncertain. The germline CDR1 and CDR2 sequences are SGHDT and YYEEEE. This CDR3 contains 16 residues. The CDR3 here is CASSPRVSWTEIEVFF. CDR3 nucleotide sequence: TGTGCCAGCAGCCCCCGTGTGAGTTGGACCGAAATTGAAGTTTTCTTT. The full variable domain, in which reference TRBV5-6 and TRBJ1-1 provide the parts outside the CDR3, is DAGVTQSPTHLIKTRGQQVTLRCSPKSGHDTVSWYQQALGQGPQFIFQYYEEEERQRGNFPDRFSGHQFPNYSSELNVNALLLGDSALYLCASSPRVSWTEIEVFFGQGTRLTVV.

This clonotype was seen a handful of times. The rearrangement links TRBV13 to TRBJ1-2; D possibly corresponds to TRBD1 (5 bases). The germline gives CDR1 PRHDT, CDR2 FYEKMQ (reference sequence). The CDR3 is 15 residues long. The germline V and J ends were trimmed by 2 bases and 1 base, with 11 bases remaining between them. CDR3 nucleotides: TGTGCCAGCAGCTTATCCATGAGGGGTAACTATGGCTACACCTTC. It is translated as CASSLSMRGNYGYTF.

This clonotype was detected a few times. The V and J genes are TRBV6-2 or TRBV6-3 and TRBJ1-5, with D maybe TRBD1 (5 bases). V was trimmed by 5 bases and J by 6 bases, leaving 17 bases between them. CDR3 length equals 15 residues. The germline CDR1 and CDR2 sequences are MNHEY and SVGEGT. The CDR3 nucleotides are TGTGCCAGCAGTGGGTCCAGGGAAATCGGTCAGCCCCAGCATTTT. Its translation: CASSGSREIGQPQHF.

This clonotype was counted at least ten times. The gene calls are TRBV28 and TRBJ1-4, with D possibly matching TRBD1 (5 bases). The CDR3 totals 13 residues. The germline V and J ends were trimmed by 3 bases and 16 bases, with 18 bases remaining between them. Germline CDR1 MDHEN, CDR2 SYDVKM. CDR3 nucleotide sequence: TGTGCCAGCAGTTTCCGGGACGGGGGTAAGAGGTTTTTT. It translates to CASSFRDGGKRFF.

In its sample, this clonotype was seen many times. The chain joins TRBV6-1 to TRBJ2-3, with 8 bases aligning to TRBD1. V gave up 6 bases and J gave up 4 bases; unmatched junction bases: 12. The CDR3 runs to 16 residues. Germline CDR1 reads MNHNS; CDR2 reads SASEGT. The DNA of the CDR3 is TGTGCCAGCAGGGCCGACAGGGGCGTTGGATCAGATACGCAGTATTTT. This sequence encodes CASRADRGVGSDTQYF.

This clonotype appeared many times. The chain joins TRBV2 to TRBJ1-5, with a weak D call TRBD1 (6 bases). With 8 bases removed from V and 6 bases from J, the gap between germline ends came to 20 bases. Germline V gene sequence: CDR1 SNHLY, CDR2 FYNNEI. This CDR3 spans 15 amino acids. CDR3 residues: CASGTMRGAGQPQHF. The CDR3 DNA follows: TGTGCCAGCGGAACAATGAGGGGGGCGGGTCAGCCCCAGCATTTT.

In its sample, this clonotype was seen many times. The chain employs TRBV6-1 and TRBJ2-3, with 7 bases aligning to TRBD2. The J segment lost 8 bases and the V segment lost 4 bases, leaving 3 bases of the junction unmatched. This CDR3 is built from 12 residues. CDR1 and CDR2 (germline): MNHNS, SASEGT. As DNA, the CDR3 is TGTGCCAGCAGTGCGCAGCGGGGTACGCAGTATTTT. Protein product: CASSAQRGTQYF.

This clonotype appeared many times. The genes are TRBV3-1 and TRBJ2-4; unclear D gene. V was trimmed by 3 bases and J by 0 bases, leaving 6 bases between them. The CDR3 is 14 amino acids. Germline V lookup: CDR1 LGHDT, CDR2 YNNKEL (reference sequence). CDR3 sequence: CASSQYLAKNIQYF. CDR3 in DNA: TGTGCCAGCAGCCAGTACCTAGCCAAAAACATTCAGTACTTC.

This clonotype was seen a single time. The rearrangement links TRBV11-2 to TRBJ2-1; 13 positions agree with TRBD2. Germline values: CDR1 SGHAT, CDR2 FQNNGV. The CDR3 is 16 residues long. V gave up 5 bases and J gave up 5 bases; unmatched junction bases: 6. As DNA, the CDR3 is TGTGCCAGCAGCCCCACCGGGACTAGCGGGAACAATGAGCAGTTCTTC. It translates to CASSPTGTSGNNEQFF.

V gene TRBV18 combines with J gene TRBJ2-2; TRBD1 aligns across 8 bases. V lost 5 bases to trimming and J lost 4 bases; unmatched junction nucleotides: 6. The CDR3 length is 15 residues. Germline V gene data show CDR1 as KGHSH and CDR2 as LQKENI. This CDR3 reads CASSSTGDGTGELFF. The CDR3 DNA reads as TGTGCCAGCTCATCGACAGGGGATGGCACCGGGGAGCTGTTTTTT. The full variable domain, in which reference TRBV18 and TRBJ2-2 provide the parts outside the CDR3, is NAGVMQNPRHLVRRRGQEARLRCSPMKGHSHVYWYRQLPEEGLKFMVYLQKENIIDESGMPKERFSAEFPKEGPSILRIQQVVRGDSAAYFCASSSTGDGTGELFFGEGSRLTVL.

This clonotype was seen many times. The chain couples TRBV24-1 to TRBJ2-1, with 7 bases matching TRBD1. This CDR3 is 15 amino acids long. Germline-derived CDR1 and CDR2 are KGHDR and SFDVKD. The junction had 11 bases not matched to a gene; V was cut back by 4 bases and J by 9 bases. The CDR3 sequence: CATSEDRQGRVEQFF. CDR3 bases: TGTGCCACCAGTGAAGATCGACAGGGTAGGGTTGAGCAGTTCTTC.

The table lists this clonotype with many counts. The chain recombines TRBV9 with TRBJ2-7; D unresolved. Trimming shortened V by 0 bases and J by 6 bases, and 16 bases separated the two germline ends. Germline V lookup: CDR1 SGDLS, CDR2 YYNGEE. The CDR3 totals 15 residues. CDR3 protein: CASSVGARVAAEQYF. CDR3 DNA sequence: TGTGCCAGCAGCGTAGGGGCCAGAGTCGCTGCCGAGCAGTACTTC.

This clonotype was counted between two and nine times. The chain has TRBV6-1 and TRBJ2-1; possibly TRBD1 for D (6 bases). The CDR3 contains 15 residues. V was trimmed by 5 bases and J by 3 bases, leaving 14 bases between them. The germline CDR1 and CDR2 sequences are MNHNS and SASEGT. The CDR3 is CASSLQGVHYNEQFF. CDR3 sequence (DNA): TGTGCCAGCAGTTTACAGGGTGTCCACTACAATGAGCAGTTCTTC.

This clonotype has only a few counts. This chain links TRBV10-3 with TRBJ2-2; 10 nucleotides match TRBD1. The trim removed 3 bases at V and 2 bases at J, leaving 3 bases unmatched. Per germline, CDR1 ENHRY and CDR2 SYGVKD. CDR3 length equals 16 residues. The CDR3 DNA reads as TGTGCCATCAGTGATTGGGACAGGGGTAACACCGGGGAGCTGTTTTTT. It encodes CAISDWDRGNTGELFF.